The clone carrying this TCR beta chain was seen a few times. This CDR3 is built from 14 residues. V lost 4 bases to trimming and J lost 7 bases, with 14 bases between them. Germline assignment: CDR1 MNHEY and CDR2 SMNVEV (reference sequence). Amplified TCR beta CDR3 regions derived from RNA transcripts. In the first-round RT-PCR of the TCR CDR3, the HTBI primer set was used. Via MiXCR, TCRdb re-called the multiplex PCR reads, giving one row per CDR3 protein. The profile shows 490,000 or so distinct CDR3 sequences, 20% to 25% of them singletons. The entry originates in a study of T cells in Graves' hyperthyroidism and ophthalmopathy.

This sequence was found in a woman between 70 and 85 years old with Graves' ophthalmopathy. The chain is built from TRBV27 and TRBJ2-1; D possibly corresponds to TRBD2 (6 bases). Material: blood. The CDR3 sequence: CASSSHGLPNEQFF. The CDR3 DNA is TGTGCCAGCAGTTCTCACGGACTACCTAATGAGCAGTTCTTC.